The source of this T cell receptor beta chain is a study of CD8 T cells in ankylosing spondylitis (dated by TCRdb to between 2016 and 2019). In terms of the full investigation: To find TCR variants linked to disease, the study profiled T cell receptor beta repertoires in ankylosing spondylitis patients and healthy donors. The whole study cohort included 108 healthy donors and 20 to 25 ankylosing spondylitis patients. Peripheral blood was sampled, and synovial fluid was also collected from ankylosing spondylitis patients.

For sequencing, an Illumina HiSeq 2500 was employed. Quantitative 5'-RACE with molecular barcodes was the method used to prepare the TCR beta libraries. Under the source paper's analysis protocol: Disease-linked TCR variants were identified with a new computational method built on a probabilistic model of VDJ rearrangement. TCRdb applied fastp at Q25 and MiXCR to the public reads, then kept only in-frame beta chains. Each entry merges the rows of one CDR3 protein and shows their most common DNA and genes. The V and J calls shown here were made by TCRdb, not taken from the authors' results. This sample gives 250,000 or so distinct CDR3 sequences in total; roughly 10% of them show up just once. Around 7% of the sample is taken by the ten largest. Counted from cysteine to phenylalanine, this CDR3 has 14 amino acids. The DNA shown is the 42-base CDR3, in frame from base 1. From the germline V gene, CDR1 is MNHNS and CDR2 is SASEGT. Between the V and J ends, shortened by 7 bases and 4 bases respectively, the junction contains 16 bases.

The paper's findings and limits, for the study overall: A TCR beta motif of roughly 8 highly homologous amino acid variants appeared characteristic of blood from ankylosing spondylitis patients. Significant enrichment of the disease-linked clones was reported in matched synovial fluid samples from ankylosing spondylitis patients. Some of the motif variants had been reported before in the synovial fluid and blood of reactive arthritis patients, a finding that suggests common disease-initiation mechanisms. The disease-linked clones showed a CD8+ phenotype and occurred at relatively low frequencies in peripheral blood.

This clonotype was seen at least ten times. The antigen this receptor binds is unknown. Base qualities are missing; no much larger clone stands one base away. This chain joins TRBV6-1 to TRBJ2-5; no D gene call is confident. The clonotype originates from a male donor with ankylosing spondylitis or in good health (not recorded which). The sample consisted of blood, either unsorted or a sorted T cell fraction (not recorded which). At the DNA level, the sequence is TGTGCCAGCACCTCGGTCCCAAGTCGAGAGACCCAGTACTTC. Its protein is CASTSVPSRETQYF.